This TCR beta chain emerged from a study of blood T cells in healthy people across ages (dated by TCRdb to about 2015). At the level of the whole study: In model experiments, roughly one uniquely barcoded TCR beta cDNA molecule per two T cells was captured by template switching. Donors of different ages were randomly distributed across sequencing lanes to avoid experimental bias. The study measured age-related changes in TCR beta repertoire diversity using deep sequencing normalized with unique cDNA molecular identifiers. The donors were divided into four age groups: young (average around 15 years), middle-aged (under 40), aged (about 60) and long-lived (roughly 82). Two additional independent replicas of 1 million unique cDNA reads from the same blood draw were analyzed for two donors (one aged 18 to 30 and one aged 80 or older). Study-wide conclusions, independent of this receptor: Compared with the aged group, more naive CD4+ T cells, fewer expanded clones and increased TCR diversity were shown by the long-lived group, suggesting age selection. As age increased, observed TCR beta diversity per million T cells dropped in a roughly linear way, and a significant reduction was already evident by age about 40. Because donor CMV infection status was unknown, age-related changes in expanded clonotypes were potentially confounded. Conclusive comparison of naive and antigen-experienced compartments was prevented by the profiling of bulk unsorted PBMCs. The percentage of naive T cells measured by flow cytometry correlated strongly with observed TCR beta diversity. Estimates of total diversity based on one million sequenced T cells were considered lower bounds and underestimates.

This clonotype appeared a few times. Its antigen specificity is not known. Per-base quality was not reported, and no clone a single base away is much larger than it. Library preparation used 5' RACE. Instrument on record: Illumina HiSeq 2500. The second PCR ran for about 7 to 11 cycles and used a J-beta primer mix along with a sample-barcoded 5' primer. A template-switch 5' adaptor carrying 12 random nucleotides introduced a unique molecular identifier onto each TCR beta cDNA molecule. Each sample yielded at least 2.5 million CDR3-containing paired-end reads. The Mint cDNA synthesis kit, primed by a TRBC-specific oligonucleotide, was used to synthesize first-strand cDNA from all RNA. After uracil-DNA glycosylase treatment, a first 18-cycle PCR used universal primers M1SS and BC2_uni_R on all cDNA. The paper's processing steps were these. For normalization, 1 million high-quality reads, each with a distinct molecular identifier, were randomly selected from each sample. Instead of being binned into consensus sequences, reads with shared molecular identifiers were discarded. CDR3 identification, clonotype clustering and error correction used MiTCR with a Q25 quality threshold and the strictest error-elimination algorithm. A nonparametric unseen species model using Euler transformation provided a lower-bound estimate of total TCR beta diversity. Using fastp at Q25 and MiXCR, TCRdb reprocessed the public reads and kept productive beta chains. Every distinct CDR3 protein forms one entry, paired with its most common genes and DNA. What appears here as the V and J calls and clone size reflects TCRdb's work, not the paper's. The sample includes around 1.7 million distinct CDR3 sequences, with under 30% observed a single time. 7% to 9% of the sample comes from the top ten.

Donors were under 40 systemically healthy Caucasian individuals from Russia aged about 6 to 100 years. Each donor gave about 10 milliliters of peripheral blood, drawn into EDTA-treated Vacutainer tubes. Ficoll-Paque density-gradient centrifugation was used to isolate PBMCs, with at least 7 million obtained per sample. Total RNA was extracted from PBMCs with Trizol reagent, with at least 5 micrograms obtained per sample. For every donor, flow cytometry on a PBMC aliquot measured the percentage of naive CD45RAhigh/CD27high T cells. According to the germline V gene, CDR1 reads KGHDR and CDR2 reads SFDVKD. Including cysteine and phenylalanine, the CDR3 has 16 amino acids. The retained sequence is limited to the CDR3, 48 bases, with the frame set at the first base. V is cut back by 0 bases and J by 10 bases, with 4 bases in the junction unmatched.

The chain joins TRBV24-1 to TRBJ2-1; TRBD2 agrees with 14 junctional bases. Sample: blood. This sequence originates from a woman under 40 in good health. The CDR3 here reads CATSDLGTSGSQEQFF. DNA sequence: TGTGCCACCAGTGATTTGGGGACTAGCGGGAGTCAGGAGCAGTTCTTC.